This passage covers 8 T cell receptor beta chains from one sample sequenced in a study of T cell changes during pregnancy in multiple sclerosis. Method: immunoSEQ multiplex PCR; TCRdb's copy keeps in-frame clones and lacks some. Counted here are fewer than 55,000 clones, about 92% occurring once; the ten biggest clones make up about 0.99%. Sequenced here: peripheral blood, sampled after pregnancy. These receptors originate from a female donor with multiple sclerosis, enrolled in a pregnancy study.

The gene calls are TRBV11-2 and TRBJ2-2, with 7 positions matching TRBD1. This CDR3 contains 15 residues. Germline CDR1 SGHAT, CDR2 FQNNGV. The ends lost 6 bases at V and 3 bases at J; junction bases unmatched: 7. The CDR3 reads CASRVQGPDTGELFF. CDR3 nucleotide sequence: TGTGCCAGCAGAGTACAGGGGCCTGACACCGGGGAGCTGTTTTTT.

V and J are TRBV6-1 and TRBJ1-2; D perhaps matches TRBD1 (6 bases). This CDR3 has 14 amino acids. Germline assignment: CDR1 MNHNS and CDR2 SASEGT. The V gene lost 3 bases and the J gene lost 4 bases, with 12 bases spanning the gap. CDR3: CASSEGGRVYGYTF. CDR3 nucleotide sequence: TGTGCCAGCAGTGAGGGGGGGCGCGTCTATGGCTACACCTTC.

This clone was detected only once. The V gene is TRBV7-3, the J gene TRBJ2-1; the D gene is possibly TRBD1 (6 bases). The V end was cut by 4 bases, the J end by 4 bases, with 14 bases between. This CDR3 spans 15 amino acids. Germline values: CDR1 SGHTA, CDR2 FQGTGA. This CDR3 reads CASSSRGYPYNEQFF. The CDR3 DNA follows: TGTGCCAGCAGCTCTAGGGGGTATCCGTACAATGAGCAGTTCTTC.

The chain joins TRBV10-3 to TRBJ2-1, with 8 bases matching TRBD1. The CDR3 is 14 amino acids. V trimming: 7 bases; J trimming: 3 bases; junction bases outside the gene matches: 5. The V gene's germline CDR1 is ENHRY and CDR2 SYGVKD. CDR3 in DNA: TGTGCCATCAAGGGACAGGACGTCTACAATGAGCAGTTCTTC. Encoded protein: CAIKGQDVYNEQFF.

This chain connects TRBV5-5 to TRBJ1-1; 7 nucleotides line up with TRBD1. Losses at the gene ends were 2 bases for V and 7 bases for J; bases not matched to a gene: 5. In germline, CDR1 is SGHKS, CDR2 YYEKEE (reference sequence). The CDR3 has 13 residues. The CDR3 loop is CASSFRGLGEAFF. The CDR3 DNA sequence: TGTGCCAGCAGCTTCAGGGGGTTGGGTGAAGCTTTCTTT.

This chain joins TRBV5-4 and TRBJ2-1, with 11 bases that match TRBD2. Germline trimming cut 0 bases from V and 4 bases from J; bases unmatched to any gene: 3. The germline gives CDR1 SGHNT, CDR2 YYREEE (reference sequence). This CDR3 spans 16 amino acids. The CDR3 DNA reads as TGTGCCAGCAGCTTGGGGTTAGCGGGGGGGTACAATGAGCAGTTCTTC. Translation gives CASSLGLAGGYNEQFF.

CDR3 DNA: TGTGCCAGCAGTTTTGGGGGCGCGACAGATACGCAGTATTTT. Translated: CASSFGGATDTQYF. V is TRBV28 and J is TRBJ2-3; TRBD1 is a possible D gene (6 bases). V was pared by 3 bases and J by 3 bases, with 10 bases between. Germline V lookup: CDR1 MDHEN, CDR2 SYDVKM. The CDR3 loop spans 14 amino acids.

The CDR3 loop reads CASSEVIQLSRYTGELFF. CDR3 sequence (DNA): TGTGCCAGCAGTGAAGTTATTCAATTAAGCCGTTACACCGGGGAGCTGTTTTTT. The chain has TRBV6-1 and TRBJ2-2; no reliable D call. Germline loops: CDR1 MNHNS, CDR2 SASEGT. The CDR3 totals 18 residues. Trimming removed 1 base from V and 3 bases from J, with 18 bases in between.